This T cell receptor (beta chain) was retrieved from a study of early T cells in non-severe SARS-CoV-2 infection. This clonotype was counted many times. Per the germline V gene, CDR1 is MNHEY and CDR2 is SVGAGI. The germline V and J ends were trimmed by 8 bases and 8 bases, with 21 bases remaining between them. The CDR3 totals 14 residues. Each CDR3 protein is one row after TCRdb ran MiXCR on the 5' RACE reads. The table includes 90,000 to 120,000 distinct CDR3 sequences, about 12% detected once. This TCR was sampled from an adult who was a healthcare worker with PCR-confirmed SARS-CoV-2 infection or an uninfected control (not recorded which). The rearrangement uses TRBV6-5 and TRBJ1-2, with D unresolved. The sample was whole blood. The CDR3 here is CASGLYPGKEGYTF. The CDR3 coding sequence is TGTGCCAGCGGACTATACCCGGGCAAGGAGGGCTACACCTTC.